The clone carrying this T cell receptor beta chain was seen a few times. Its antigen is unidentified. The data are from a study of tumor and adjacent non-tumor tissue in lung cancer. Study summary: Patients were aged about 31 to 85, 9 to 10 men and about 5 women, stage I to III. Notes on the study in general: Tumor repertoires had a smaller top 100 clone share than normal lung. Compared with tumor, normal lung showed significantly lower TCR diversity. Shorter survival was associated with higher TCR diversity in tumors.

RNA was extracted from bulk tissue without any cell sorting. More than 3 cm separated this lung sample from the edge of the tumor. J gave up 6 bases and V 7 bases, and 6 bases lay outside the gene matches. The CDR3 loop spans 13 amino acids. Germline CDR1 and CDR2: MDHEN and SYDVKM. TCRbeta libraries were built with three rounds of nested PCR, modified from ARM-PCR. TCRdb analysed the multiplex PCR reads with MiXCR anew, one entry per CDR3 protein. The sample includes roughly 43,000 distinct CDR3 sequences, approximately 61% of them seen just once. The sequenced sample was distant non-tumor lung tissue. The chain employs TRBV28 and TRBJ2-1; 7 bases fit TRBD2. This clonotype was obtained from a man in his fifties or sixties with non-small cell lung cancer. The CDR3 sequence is CASTPGLSNEQFF. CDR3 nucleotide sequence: TGTGCCAGCACCCCGGGACTAAGCAATGAGCAGTTCTTC.